A selection of T cell receptor beta chains follows, all from one sample in a study of control samples from healthy donors and cancer patients. Measured with immunoSEQ multiplex PCR; TCRdb has only the in-frame clones, and not every one. Of roughly 100,000 clones listed, around 82% were seen once; the top ten hold about 12%. What was sequenced was blood. The source of these receptors is a woman aged 45-65 years in good health. The CDR3 runs from the conserved cysteine through the conserved F or W. The D gene is left open where the match is weak. For some rows the clone size is stated as once, few or many, or as a class when expanded; others skip it.

D: TRBD2
size: NA
J: TRBJ2-5
V: TRBV27
CDR3: CASSLSVPGRVTQYF
DNA: TGTGCCAGCAGTTTATCTGTGCCAGGGAGGGTGACCCAGTACTTC

D: NA
size: NA
J: TRBJ2-1
V: TRBV5-1
CDR3: CASYIAVSSYNEQFF
DNA: TGCGCCAGCTACATAGCGGTTAGCTCCTACAATGAGCAGTTCTTC

D: NA
size: NA
J: TRBJ2-3
V: TRBV7-3
CDR3: CASSRSGIHTDTQYF
DNA: TGTGCCAGCAGCAGGTCGGGAATTCACACAGATACGCAGTATTTT

D: NA
size: few
J: TRBJ1-2
V: TRBV10-3
CDR3: CAISEARGHGYTF
DNA: TGTGCCATCAGTGAGGCCAGGGGCCATGGCTACACCTTC

D: TRBD1
size: NA
J: TRBJ2-7
V: TRBV10-3
CDR3: CAISEVRTGVDEQYF
DNA: TGTGCCATCAGTGAGGTGAGGACAGGGGTCGACGAGCAGTACTTC

D: TRBD1
size: once
J: TRBJ1-2
V: TRBV6-2/TRBV6-3
CDR3: CASSYHATGPYGYTF
DNA: TGTGCCAGCAGTTACCATGCGACAGGGCCCTATGGCTACACCTTC

D: TRBD1
size: NA
J: TRBJ2-5
V: TRBV6-2/TRBV6-3
CDR3: CASSYSGQGALYF
DNA: TGTGCCAGCAGTTACTCCGGACAGGGGGCCCTGTACTTC

D: NA
size: NA
J: TRBJ2-2
V: TRBV3-1/TRBV3-2
CDR3: CASSQDLGIDNTGELFF
DNA: TGTGCCAGCAGCCAAGATTTGGGAATAGATAACACCGGGGAGCTGTTTTTT

D: TRBD2
size: NA
J: TRBJ2-4
V: TRBV4-2
CDR3: CASSQVSGDYKNIQYF
DNA: TGTGCCAGCAGCCAAGTAAGCGGGGACTACAAAAACATTCAGTACTTC

D: NA
size: NA
J: TRBJ1-6
V: TRBV6-5
CDR3: CASRDRTDNSPLHF
DNA: TGTGCCAGCAGGGATAGGACAGATAATTCACCCCTCCACTTT

D: NA
size: NA
J: TRBJ1-5
V: TRBV12-3/TRBV12-4
CDR3: CASSLAGDQPQHF
DNA: TGTGCCAGCAGTTTGGCAGGCGATCAGCCCCAGCATTTT

D: NA
size: NA
J: TRBJ1-1
V: TRBV5-1
CDR3: CASSLNQRNTEAFF
DNA: TGCGCCAGCAGCTTAAATCAGAGGAACACTGAAGCTTTCTTT

D: NA
size: NA
J: TRBJ1-5
V: TRBV28
CDR3: CASSSTLQGTQHF
DNA: TGTGCCAGCAGTTCAACCCTTCAGGGGACCCAGCATTTT

D: TRBD2
size: NA
J: TRBJ2-7
V: TRBV10-3
CDR3: CAISALRLAGPF
DNA: TGTGCCATCAGTGCTCTCAGACTAGCGGGGCCCTTC

D: NA
size: NA
J: TRBJ1-2
V: TRBV3-1/TRBV3-2
CDR3: CASSQDWGPASNYGYTF
DNA: TGTGCCAGCAGCCAAGATTGGGGACCAGCAAGTAACTATGGCTACACCTTC

D: NA
size: few
J: TRBJ1-1
V: TRBV2
CDR3: CASRLDSAEAFF
DNA: TGTGCCAGCAGGTTGGACAGCGCTGAAGCTTTCTTT

D: TRBD1
size: NA
J: TRBJ1-5
V: TRBV7-2
CDR3: CASSLFGQGNQPQHF
DNA: TGTGCCAGCAGCTTATTCGGACAGGGAAATCAGCCCCAGCATTTT

D: NA
size: NA
J: TRBJ2-3
V: TRBV28
CDR3: CASTDGDTDTQYF
DNA: TGTGCCAGCACTGACGGGGACACAGATACGCAGTATTTT

D: TRBD1
size: NA
J: TRBJ1-3
V: TRBV10-1
CDR3: CASSVTGTRGPKNTIYF
DNA: TGCGCCAGCAGTGTAACGGGGACCAGGGGGCCAAAAAACACCATATATTTT

D: TRBD2
size: NA
J: TRBJ2-7
V: TRBV30
CDR3: CAWGGQGGRTREQYF
DNA: TGTGCCTGGGGAGGCCAGGGCGGGAGAACTCGGGAGCAGTACTTC

D: NA
size: NA
J: TRBJ1-1
V: TRBV18
CDR3: CASSPPTGSYTEAFF
DNA: TGTGCCAGCTCACCACCGACCGGGAGTTACACTGAAGCTTTCTTT

D: TRBD1
size: NA
J: TRBJ2-7
V: TRBV27
CDR3: CASRGMTGDMYEQYF
DNA: TGTGCCAGCAGGGGGATGACAGGGGATATGTACGAGCAGTACTTC

D: NA
size: NA
J: TRBJ2-4
V: TRBV30
CDR3: CAWSPPTRNIQYF
DNA: TGTGCCTGGAGTCCTCCGACCCGAAACATTCAGTACTTC

D: NA
size: NA
J: TRBJ2-1
V: TRBV9
CDR3: CASNFGENEQFF
DNA: TGTGCCAGCAATTTTGGTGAGAATGAGCAGTTCTTC

D: NA
size: NA
J: TRBJ1-2
V: TRBV5-5
CDR3: CASSISGALGYTF
DNA: TGTGCCAGCAGCATTTCAGGGGCACTCGGCTACACCTTC

D: NA
size: NA
J: TRBJ2-7
V: TRBV10-3
CDR3: CATGESYEQYF
DNA: TGTGCCACGGGGGAGTCCTACGAGCAGTACTTC

D: TRBD1
size: NA
J: TRBJ2-1
V: TRBV5-6
CDR3: CASSSAGQGGNEQFF
DNA: TGTGCCAGCAGCTCCGCAGGACAGGGCGGGAATGAGCAGTTCTTC

D: TRBD1
size: few
J: TRBJ1-2
V: TRBV5-1
CDR3: CASSLEGQGTDGYTF
DNA: TGCGCCAGCAGCTTGGAGGGCCAAGGGACAGATGGCTACACCTTC

D: NA
size: NA
J: TRBJ1-3
V: TRBV27
CDR3: CASSLRGAGNTIYF
DNA: TGTGCCAGCAGTTTAAGAGGGGCAGGAAACACCATATATTTT

D: TRBD1
size: once
J: TRBJ2-7
V: TRBV9
CDR3: CASSVGTEPSKSEQYF
DNA: TGTGCCAGCAGCGTCGGGACAGAGCCGTCTAAATCTGAGCAGTACTTC

D: TRBD1
size: few
J: TRBJ1-1
V: TRBV6-1
CDR3: CASSETGQRSNTEAFF
DNA: TGTGCCAGCAGTGAGACGGGACAGAGATCGAACACTGAAGCTTTCTTT

D: NA
size: NA
J: TRBJ2-7
V: TRBV23-1
CDR3: CASSRGAGFREQYF
DNA: TGCGCCAGCAGTCGTGGGGCGGGGTTCCGCGAGCAGTACTTC

D: NA
size: NA
J: TRBJ1-2
V: TRBV10-3
CDR3: CAISTDSLYGYTF
DNA: TGTGCCATCAGCACGGACAGTTTGTATGGCTACACCTTC

D: TRBD1
size: NA
J: TRBJ1-5
V: TRBV7-9
CDR3: CASSPMGQGNQPQHF
DNA: TGTGCCAGCAGCCCAATGGGACAGGGCAATCAGCCCCAGCATTTT

D: NA
size: NA
J: TRBJ2-5
V: TRBV6-2/TRBV6-3
CDR3: CASSQNNPRRETQYF
DNA: TGTGCCAGCAGCCAAAATAATCCCCGGAGGGAGACCCAGTACTTC

D: TRBD1
size: NA
J: TRBJ1-2
V: TRBV6-6
CDR3: CASTQEGAGGYTF
DNA: TGTGCCAGCACCCAGGAGGGGGCAGGAGGCTACACCTTC

D: NA
size: NA
J: TRBJ1-3
V: TRBV19
CDR3: CASSINRVSGNTIYF
DNA: TGTGCCAGTAGTATAAATCGGGTTTCTGGAAACACCATATATTTT

D: NA
size: NA
J: TRBJ2-6
V: TRBV7-9
CDR3: CASSLALASGGAGANVLTF
DNA: TGTGCCAGCAGCTTAGCGCTAGCTTCTGGAGGGGCTGGGGCCAACGTCCTGACTTTC

D: TRBD1
size: NA
J: TRBJ1-4
V: TRBV4-3
CDR3: CASSRRQGGGEKLFF
DNA: TGCGCCAGCAGCCGACGACAGGGAGGCGGAGAAAAACTGTTTTTT

D: NA
size: few
J: TRBJ2-1
V: TRBV3-1/TRBV3-2
CDR3: CASRISGSSYNEQFF
DNA: TGTGCCAGCAGAATAAGCGGTAGCTCCTACAATGAGCAGTTCTTC

D: TRBD1
size: NA
J: TRBJ1-1
V: TRBV28
CDR3: CASDRDRGRRTEAFF
DNA: TGTGCCAGCGACCGGGACAGGGGGCGCAGGACTGAAGCTTTCTTT

D: NA
size: NA
J: TRBJ2-7
V: TRBV5-4
CDR3: CASSSAESSYEQYF
DNA: TGTGCCAGCAGCTCAGCGGAATCCTCCTACGAGCAGTACTTC

D: NA
size: NA
J: TRBJ2-1
V: TRBV12-3/TRBV12-4
CDR3: CASSRFHEQFF
DNA: TGTGCCAGCAGCCGCTTTCATGAGCAGTTCTTC

D: NA
size: NA
J: TRBJ1-1
V: TRBV9
CDR3: CASSVAPVANTEAFF
DNA: TGTGCCAGCAGCGTAGCCCCGGTGGCGAACACTGAAGCTTTCTTT

D: TRBD1
size: NA
J: TRBJ2-5
V: TRBV7-2
CDR3: CASSLSRTGRQTQYF
DNA: TGTGCCAGCAGCTTATCCCGGACAGGGAGGCAGACCCAGTACTTC

D: NA
size: NA
J: TRBJ2-1
V: TRBV29-1
CDR3: CSVEGQVTDEQFF
DNA: TGCAGCGTTGAAGGACAGGTGACGGATGAGCAGTTCTTC

D: NA
size: NA
J: TRBJ1-5
V: TRBV3-1/TRBV3-2
CDR3: CASSLGQYSNQPQHF
DNA: TGTGCCAGCAGCCTCGGACAGTATAGCAATCAGCCCCAGCATTTT

D: TRBD2
size: NA
J: TRBJ2-1
V: TRBV24-1
CDR3: CATSDSLAGGYEQFF
DNA: TGTGCCACCAGTGATTCGCTAGCGGGGGGTTATGAGCAGTTCTTC

D: NA
size: NA
J: TRBJ1-6
V: TRBV3-1/TRBV3-2
CDR3: CASSQVPLGGYSPLHF
DNA: TGTGCCAGCAGCCAAGTTCCTCTAGGGGGATACTCACCCCTCCACTTT

D: NA
size: NA
J: TRBJ1-2
V: TRBV28
CDR3: CASSSGFGQDYGYTF
DNA: TGTGCCAGCAGCTCGGGATTCGGACAAGACTATGGCTACACCTTC

D: NA
size: few
J: TRBJ2-1
V: TRBV7-8
CDR3: CASSPRGVENEQFF
DNA: TGTGCCAGCAGCCCTAGAGGGGTTGAGAATGAGCAGTTCTTC

D: NA
size: NA
J: TRBJ2-3
V: TRBV5-1
CDR3: CASSLDGPSTDTQYF
DNA: TGCGCCAGCAGCTTGGATGGACCCTCCACAGATACGCAGTATTTT